Listed below are T cell receptor beta chains from one sample, sequenced in a study of CD8 T cells in ankylosing spondylitis. TCRdb recomputed calls from the 5' RACE reads with MiXCR, one row per CDR3 protein. The sample carries 100,000 to 150,000 distinct CDR3 sequences, 17% recorded once. Sequencing used blood, either unsorted or a sorted T cell fraction (not recorded which). All receptors derive from a male donor with ankylosing spondylitis. CDR3s include the opening cysteine and the closing phenylalanine or tryptophan. Each record gives: V gene, CDR3 length, D gene, J gene, clone size, CDR3 DNA, CDR3 protein. A D gene is named only where the DNA matches it firmly. Only part of the rows carry a size: once, few, many, or a class if the clone is expanded.

TRBV4-3	15	TRBD2	TRBJ2-2	NA	TGCGCCAGCAGCCAAGCGACTAGCGTCATTAAGGAGCTGTTTTTT	CASSQATSVIKELFF
TRBV4-1	16	NA	TRBJ1-5	NA	TGCGCCAGCAGCCTAGACGACAGGACTAGCCATCAGCCCCAGCATTTT	CASSLDDRTSHQPQHF
TRBV3-1	14	NA	TRBJ2-7	many	TGTGCCAGCAGCCAAGTGGCAGGGCTGGGCGAGCAGTACTTC	CASSQVAGLGEQYF
TRBV27	13	NA	TRBJ2-7	NA	TGTGCCAGCAGTTTCGCCTTAACCTACGAGCAGTACTTC	CASSFALTYEQYF
TRBV9	17	NA	TRBJ1-1	few	TGTGCCAGCAGCGTAGGAGGGGGGGGTCCTTTGAACACTGAAGCTTTCTTT	CASSVGGGGPLNTEAFF
TRBV5-6	13	NA	TRBJ1-1	NA	TGTGCCAGCAGACCGACGGAGAACACTGAAGTTTTCTTT	CASRPTENTEVFF
TRBV28	14	NA	TRBJ2-5	NA	TGTGCCAGCAGGGTTTCGAGGGACTGGGAGACCCAGTACTTC	CASRVSRDWETQYF
TRBV28	14	NA	TRBJ1-1	NA	TGTGCCAGCAGTTGGGGGAGACAGAGCACTGAAGCTTTCTTT	CASSWGRQSTEAFF
TRBV7-2	14	TRBD1	TRBJ1-5	NA	TGTGCCAGCAGCTCTTATGACAGGGTCAAGCCCCAGCATTTT	CASSSYDRVKPQHF
TRBV14	15	NA	TRBJ1-6	NA	TGTGCCAGCAGCCCAGAAGGGGGTTCCCTTTCACCCCTCCACTTT	CASSPEGGSLSPLHF
TRBV4-3	13	NA	TRBJ2-7	few	TGCGCCAGCAGCCAAGGTAGGGCCTACGAGCAGTACTTC	CASSQGRAYEQYF
TRBV14	16	NA	TRBJ2-3	few	TGTGCCAGCAGCCAAGATTGGGAGATTGGCACAGATACGCAGTATTTT	CASSQDWEIGTDTQYF
TRBV4-3	16	TRBD2	TRBJ2-1	NA	TGCGCCAGCAGCCAACAAACTAGCGGAGCATACAATGAGCAGTTCTTC	CASSQQTSGAYNEQFF
TRBV2	13	NA	TRBJ2-1	NA	TGTGCCAGCTGTGGGAGCTCCTACAATGAGCAGTTCTTC	CASCGSSYNEQFF